The entry below describes one T cell receptor (beta chain). Its target is unknown. This CDR3 has 19 residues. Trimming took 2 bases from V and 9 from J, leaving 29 bases between them. The data stem from a study of response to subunit inactivated influenza vaccine. TCRdb recomputed calls from the RT-PCR reads with MiXCR, one row per CDR3 protein. The table records 150,000 to 200,000 distinct CDR3 sequences, nearly 9.5% of them present only once. Study-wide results and limits: It was the authors' suggestion that each seasonal influenza vaccination recruits few new T cells.

The chain has TRBV12-3 or TRBV12-4 and TRBJ2-1, with D tentatively TRBD2 (5 bases). The sequence came from a man over 45 who received an inactivated influenza vaccine. The input for sequencing was non-naive T cells sorted from PBMCs, taken on the day of vaccination. The CDR3: CASSLTPLRSGRASSEQFF. CDR3 nucleotides: TGTGCCAGCAGTTTAACCCCCTTGAGGAGCGGTCGAGCGTCCAGTGAGCAGTTCTTC.